This T cell receptor (beta chain) comes out of a study of shared clonotypes between healthy human individuals (dated by TCRdb to the early 2020s). Background for the entire study: A few men and a couple of women, aged 18 to 49 years, made up the cohort. For each donor, three plates each were used for CD4 naive and CD4 memory, two plates were used for CD8 naive, and one plate was used for CD8 memory. Libraries were prepared and TCR repertoires were sequenced by different laboratories using diverse techniques, in order to increase sequencing depth and limit assay-specific biases. Blood TCR repertoires of about five healthy adults were deeply sequenced to estimate repertoire size and the extent of clonotype sharing between individuals. Each donor's leukapheresis produced roughly between about 0.8 and 8.9 billion PBMCs.

V is trimmed back by 4 bases and J by 8 bases, and the junction contains 2 bases that no gene match accounts for. According to the germline V gene, CDR1 reads SNHLY and CDR2 reads FYNNEI. The CDR3 measures 13 amino acids from cysteine to phenylalanine. Of all the DNA, just the CDR3 is kept, 39 bases in frame from base 1. Using the deep immunoSEQ assay, TCR CDR3 regions were amplified from genomic DNA by multiplex PCR. Extracted genomic DNA from each cell subset was spread evenly across all wells of several immunoSEQ 96-well plates, with each plate serving as a replicate. For sorted subsets, each replicate PCR was loaded with about 0.2 ug genomic DNA, equivalent to 25,000 to 35,000 T cell genomes. Purified libraries were measured with a Qubit 3.0 fluorometer, size-checked on a Bioanalyzer 2100, and measured again with the KAPA Library Quantification kit. Every immunoSEQ 96-well plate was sequenced on a separate single-read 150-cycle Illumina NextSeq 550 flow cell. Regarding the original processing steps: Because the immunoSEQ output included only junctional sequences and no quality scores, the filtering could not be the same as the filtering used for full-length reads. To assign V/J genes and CDR3, sequences were annotated against IMGT germline references using PyIR, a Python wrapper for IgBLAST v1.9. Reads with weak V/J assignments (E-value above 1e-6), missing CDR3, stop codons, out-of-frame junctions, or ambiguous translated residues were removed. V3J clonotypes were defined as sequences sharing an identical inferred V gene, J gene, and CDR3 amino acid sequence. Percentage overlap between repertoires was calculated by dividing the number of shared unique clonotypes by the size of the smaller repertoire. Richness of each repertoire was evaluated using RTK rarefaction, the Chao1 estimator, and Recon v2.1 estimates of unobserved clonotypes. Generation probabilities for all TCRbeta clonotypes obtained by the gDNA method from a few donors were computed using OLGA. In TCRdb, the immuneACCESS table is reduced to in-frame sequences with V and J assigned. These tables do not hold every clone; where another copy was compared, an unresolved V gene accounts for under half, and the others remain unexplained. From that table come the V and J calls and clone size; the DNA was used to work out D and trimming. Within this sample are a few million clones, with around 95% of them counted one time only. The ten largest clones take up 0.1% to 0.15% of the sample.

On this clone: Which antigen it targets is not known. It has no much larger one-base neighbor in the sample; base qualities were not kept.

Study-wide findings and limitations: Pairwise subsampling led to the expectation that sequencing depth would affect the degree of clonotype sharing among donors. Sampling was restricted to blood, and TCR repertoires in tissue are likely to differ from TCR repertoires in blood. Compared with non-shared clonotypes, the clonotypes found in all four sorted-subset donors had higher generation probabilities. Because the study included only a small number of donors, the genetic and exposure-history diversity represented was limited. Estimated clonotype richness was generally larger for naive than for memory subsets. When four donors were compared, the shared fraction of clonotypes was around 5.1% for naive CD4, roughly 3.3% for naive CD8, 2% to 2.5% for memory CD4, and around 0.37% for memory CD8. Incomplete sequencing was indicated by rarefaction of sorted-subset datasets, despite the large sequencing depth.

The donors were healthy, HIV-negative adults who had no recently reported acute infections or vaccinations. Every donor was a Caucasian adult residing in Nashville, Tennessee, USA. CD4+ T cells were enriched by magnetic negative selection; naive cells were then positively selected on CD45RA, and the negative fraction formed the memory subset. Blood was collected by leukapheresis, and PBMCs were isolated by Ficoll-Histopaque density gradient centrifugation and then cryopreserved in liquid nitrogen vapor phase. Purity and quantity of every magnetically sorted T cell population were checked by analytical flow cytometry. Each sorted fraction had its genomic DNA isolated and then quantified by UV absorbance on a Nanodrop 2000c.

This sequence was found in a man aged 18 to 30 in good health. Rearrangement joined TRBV2 to TRBJ2-2; 9 nucleotides in the junction match TRBD1. Sequenced input: naive CD4+ T cells sorted from blood. The sample's cell subset or site label, in plain terms: CD45RA+ positively selected. The DNA is TGTGCCAGCAGTGCACAGGGGGCAGGGGAGCTGTTTTTT. Translation gives CASSAQGAGELFF.